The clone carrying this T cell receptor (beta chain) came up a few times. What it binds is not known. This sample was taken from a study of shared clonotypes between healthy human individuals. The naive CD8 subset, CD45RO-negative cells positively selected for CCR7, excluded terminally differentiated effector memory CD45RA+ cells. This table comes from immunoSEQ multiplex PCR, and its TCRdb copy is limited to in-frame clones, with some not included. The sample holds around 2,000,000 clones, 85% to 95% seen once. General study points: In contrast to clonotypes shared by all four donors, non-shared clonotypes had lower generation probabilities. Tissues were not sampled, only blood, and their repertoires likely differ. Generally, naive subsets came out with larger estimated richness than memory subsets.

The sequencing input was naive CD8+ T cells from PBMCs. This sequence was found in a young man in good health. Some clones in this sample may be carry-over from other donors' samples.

The CDR3 DNA follows: TGTGCCAGCGGACCCCGTTCAAACACCATATATTTT. It translates to CASGPRSNTIYF. This chain links TRBV6-1 with TRBJ1-3; D remains unclear. The CDR3 is made up of 12 amino acids. V lost 8 bases and J lost 6, with 11 bases in between. Per germline, CDR1 MNHNS and CDR2 SASEGT.